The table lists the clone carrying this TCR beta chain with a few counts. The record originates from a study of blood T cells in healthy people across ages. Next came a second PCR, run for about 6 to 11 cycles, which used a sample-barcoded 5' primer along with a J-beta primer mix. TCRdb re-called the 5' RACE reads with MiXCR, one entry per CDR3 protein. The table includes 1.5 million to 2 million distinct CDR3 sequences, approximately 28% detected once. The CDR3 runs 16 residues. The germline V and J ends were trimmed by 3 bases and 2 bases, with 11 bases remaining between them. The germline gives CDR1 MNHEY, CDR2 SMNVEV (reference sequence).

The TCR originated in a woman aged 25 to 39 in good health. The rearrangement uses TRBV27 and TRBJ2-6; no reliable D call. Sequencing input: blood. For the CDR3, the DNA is TGTGCCAGCAGTTTTGGCACCTCACCTGGGGCCAACGTCCTGACTTTC. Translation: CASSFGTSPGANVLTF.